The sequence of this T cell receptor beta chain was determined in a study of T cell repertoires in cytomegalovirus infection. Study information: Selected CMV epitopes included recently identified HLA-C-restricted ones as well as well-studied HLA-B-restricted ones.

Unmatched junction bases numbered 5, after V lost 5 bases and J lost 5 bases. The CDR3 spans 13 residues. Germline lookup yields CDR1 SGHDN and CDR2 FVKESK. A word on this clonotype: The antigen is unknown.

TCRdb independently ran MiXCR on the reads; one entry per CDR3 protein. The sample lists roughly 200,000 distinct CDR3 sequences, about 40% seen once, with approximately 59% in the top ten. The receptor's source is a human donor in good health (CMV status not recorded). Some clones in this sample may be carry-over from other donors' samples. The chain joins TRBV14 to TRBJ2-5; TRBD2 aligns across 7 bases. The sequencing here drew on CD8+ T cells from cultured PBMCs, taken from culture after CMV antigen stimulation. CDR3 nucleotides: TGTGCCAGCAGCAGTAGGGGAGGGGAGACCCAGTACTTC. Amino acid sequence: CASSSRGGETQYF.